The T cell receptor (beta chain) under discussion was sequenced for a study of immune evolution from preneoplasia to lung adenocarcinoma (dated by TCRdb to about 2021). A note on the overall study: The study used immune gene expression, TCR sequencing and multiplex immunofluorescence to profile the immune contexture of lung adenocarcinoma precursors and invasive adenocarcinoma. The overall cohort comprised 53 patients with pulmonary nodules who underwent surgical resection. Sample size was based on specimen availability rather than a prior power calculation. Class I HLA alleles were inferred from exome data with POLYSOLVER, and allele-specific HLA loss was detected with LOHHLA. The immune data were combined with whole exome sequencing and methylation data from the same cohort of nodules. Resected precursor lesions (AAH, AIS, MIA) and invasive adenocarcinomas were compared against paired morphologically normal lung tissue. TCR sequencing data came from 45 to 60 patients. It was reported in the study that about a hundred samples were used for TCR sequencing.

The research as a whole found: All patients were from Japan and China, so applicability to Western populations was uncertain. The highest clonality was observed in normal lung, whereas higher T cell density and diversity but lower clonality appeared to be present in later-stage lesions. Normal lung had the highest top T cell clone frequencies, and these frequencies appeared to fall progressively from AAH through AIS, MIA and invasive adenocarcinoma. The findings rested on association rather than direct causation, and larger cohorts with long-term follow-up and longitudinal biopsies were considered necessary.

Including the terminal cysteine and phenylalanine, the CDR3 comprises 13 residues. Left in the record is the CDR3 DNA by itself, 39 bases read in frame from the first base. V and J are truncated by 5 bases and 4 bases respectively, leaving an intervening sequence of 9 bases. The germline V gene gives CDR1 as SGHNT and CDR2 as YENEEA. Between the mid-2010s and the late 2010s, the patients underwent resection in either Japan or China. Histologic diagnosis of each case was confirmed independently by two lung cancer pathologists on H&E slides. FFPE tissue was used for DNA isolation with the AllPrep DNA/RNA FFPE Kit. TCR beta CDR3 regions were sequenced from DNA using the immunoSEQ hsTCRbeta Kit. The paper's data handling went like this. TCR sequencing data were analysed with the ImmunoSEQ Analyzer. T cell clonality was calculated on productive rearrangements as 1 minus Pielou's evenness. To measure T cell diversity, the inverse Simpson index was applied to productive templates. T cell density was defined as TCR beta template counts normalized to usable DNA, with usable DNA estimated by amplifying and sequencing housekeeping genes. TCR metrics were compared across histologic stages using two-sided Kruskal-Wallis tests. TCRdb limited this immuneACCESS table to in-frame rearrangements with V and J called. A share of clones is missing; checked studies link under half to unresolved V genes, and the rest is unexplained. V, J and clone size derive from that table, while D and trimming were established from the DNA sequence. The sample table contains about 8,200 clones; only one count was recorded for around 84% of them. The ten largest clonotypes hold around 7.2% of the sample.

Remarks on this clone: No antigen is known for it. Base qualities were left out, and no much larger clone turns up one base away.

The sequenced sample consisted of FFPE adjacent normal lung tissue. The source is a person between 65 and 79 years old with lung adenocarcinoma. The chain was built from TRBV11-3 and TRBJ1-3; no confident D gene assignment can be made. DNA sequence: TGTGCCAGCAGCCCCCAACGGGGAAACACCATATATTTT. This yields the protein CASSPQRGNTIYF.